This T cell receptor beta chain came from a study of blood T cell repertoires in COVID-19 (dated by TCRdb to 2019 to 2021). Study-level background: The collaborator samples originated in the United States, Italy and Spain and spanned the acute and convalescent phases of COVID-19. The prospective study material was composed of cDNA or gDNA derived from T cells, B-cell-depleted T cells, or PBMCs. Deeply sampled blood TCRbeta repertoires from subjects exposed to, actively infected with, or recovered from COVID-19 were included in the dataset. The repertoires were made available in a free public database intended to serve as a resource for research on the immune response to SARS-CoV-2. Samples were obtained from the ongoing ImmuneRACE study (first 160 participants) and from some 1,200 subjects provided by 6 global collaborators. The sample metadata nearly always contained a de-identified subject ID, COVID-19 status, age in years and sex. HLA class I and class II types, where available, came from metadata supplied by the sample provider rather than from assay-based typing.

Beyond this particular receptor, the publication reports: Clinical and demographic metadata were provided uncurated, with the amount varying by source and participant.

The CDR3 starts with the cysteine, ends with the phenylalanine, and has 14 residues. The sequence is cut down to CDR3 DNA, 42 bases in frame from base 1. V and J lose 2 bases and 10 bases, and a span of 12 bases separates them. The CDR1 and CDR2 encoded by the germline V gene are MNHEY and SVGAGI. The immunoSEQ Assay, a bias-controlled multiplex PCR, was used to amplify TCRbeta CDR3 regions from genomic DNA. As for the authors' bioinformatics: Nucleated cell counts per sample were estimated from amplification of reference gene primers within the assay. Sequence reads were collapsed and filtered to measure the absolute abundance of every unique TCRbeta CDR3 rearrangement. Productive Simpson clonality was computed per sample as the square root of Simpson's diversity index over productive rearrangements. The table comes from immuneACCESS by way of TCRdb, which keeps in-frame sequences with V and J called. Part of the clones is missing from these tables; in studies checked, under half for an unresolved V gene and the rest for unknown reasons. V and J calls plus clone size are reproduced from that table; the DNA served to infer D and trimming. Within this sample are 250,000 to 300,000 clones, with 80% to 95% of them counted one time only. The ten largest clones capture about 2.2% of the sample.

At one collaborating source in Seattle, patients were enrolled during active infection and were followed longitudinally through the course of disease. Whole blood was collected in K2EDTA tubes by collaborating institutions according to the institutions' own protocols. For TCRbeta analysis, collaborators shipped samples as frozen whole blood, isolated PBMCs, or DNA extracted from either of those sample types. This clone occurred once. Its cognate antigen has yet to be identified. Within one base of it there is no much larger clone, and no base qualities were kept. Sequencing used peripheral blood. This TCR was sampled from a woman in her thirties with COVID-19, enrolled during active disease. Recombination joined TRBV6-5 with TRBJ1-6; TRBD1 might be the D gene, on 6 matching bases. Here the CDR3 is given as CASSYARGSSPLHF. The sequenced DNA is TGTGCCAGCAGTTACGCCAGGGGAAGCTCACCCCTCCACTTT.